This T cell receptor (beta chain) emerged from a study of blood T cell repertoires in COVID-19. In the study overall: Donors in the United States, Italy and Spain gave samples during acute or convalescent COVID-19. T cells, B-cell-depleted T cells, or PBMCs provided the cDNA or gDNA that served as material.

Trimming took 0 bases from V and 4 from J; bases not matched to a gene: 5. The CDR3 is 16 amino acids. Germline V gene lookup returns CDR1 LGHNT and CDR2 FRNRAP. This clone was seen only a few times. In the study's own analysis: Estimated nucleated cell counts came from reference gene primer amplification. The assay was immunoSEQ multiplex PCR, and TCRdb's table has in-frame clones only and misses some. The D gene and trimming were derived from the DNA, and the V and J assignments and clone size from that table. Of about 400,000 clones listed, just over 85% are singletons. Sequencing used peripheral blood. This TCR was recovered from a woman aged 25-40 years with active or convalescent COVID-19. V usage is TRBV12-5 and J usage is TRBJ1-2, with TRBD1 matching 10 bases. CDR3 nucleotides: TGTGCTAGTGGTTTGGTCTTGACAGGGGGCAGCTATGGCTACACCTTC. Translated: CASGLVLTGGSYGYTF. Full variable domain (rest looked up from reference TRBV12-5 and TRBJ1-2): DARVTQTPRHKVTEMGQEVTMRCQPILGHNTVFWYRQTMMQGLELLAYFRNRAPLDDSGMPKDRFSAEMPDATLATLKIQPSEPRDSAVYFCASGLVLTGGSYGYTFGSGTRLTVV.